The 30 T cell receptor beta chains presented below share a single source sample, sequenced in a study of blood T cell repertoires in COVID-19. Assay: immunoSEQ multiplex PCR; the TCRdb copy retains only in-frame clones and omits some. The top ten clones hold about 3.1% of a sample with some 250,000 clones, around 86% of them seen once. Specimen: peripheral blood. All receptors derive from a woman between 25 and 40 years old who had recovered from COVID-19.

The chain employs TRBV6-5 and TRBJ1-5, with 10 bases that match TRBD1. The CDR3 length is 13 residues. The germline V gene has CDR1 MNHEY and CDR2 SVGAGI. Trimming took 6 bases from V and 9 from J; bases not matched to a gene: 5. CDR3 sequence: CASRGQGGRPQHF. CDR3 bases: TGTGCCAGCAGAGGACAGGGGGGCCGGCCCCAGCATTTT.

This sequence joins TRBV19 and TRBJ1-1; D uncertain. Germline values: CDR1 LNHDA, CDR2 SQIVND (reference sequence). V shed 5 bases and J shed 4 bases, with 11 bases lying between them. The CDR3 contains 13 residues. CDR3 bases: TGTGCCAGTAGTTCGGGGTTTGGCACTGAAGCTTTCTTT. It translates to CASSSGFGTEAFF.

The V and J genes are TRBV16 and TRBJ2-7; unclear D gene. The CDR3 consists of 14 residues. V gave up 2 bases and J gave up 1 base, with 9 bases separating them. Germline CDR1 reads KGHSY; CDR2 reads FQNENV. CDR3 amino acids: CASSQAGRSYEQYF. In nucleotides, the CDR3 is TGTGCCAGCAGCCAAGCAGGTCGATCCTACGAGCAGTACTTC. Variable domain in full (rest from reference TRBV16 and TRBJ2-7): GEEVAQTPKHLVRGEGQKAKLYCAPIKGHSYVFWYQQVLKNEFKFLISFQNENVFDETGMPKERFSAKCLPNSPCSLEIQATKLEDSAVYFCASSQAGRSYEQYFGPGTRLTVT.

The chain couples TRBV20-1 to TRBJ2-7, with D possibly TRBD2 on 6 matching bases. V lost 3 bases and J 6 bases, leaving 15 bases between the germline ends. The CDR3 extends over 13 amino acids. Germline V gene lookup returns CDR1 DFQATT and CDR2 SNEGSKA (reference sequence). CDR3 coding DNA: TGCAGTGCTAGTGTCACGGAGGGGCGCGAGCAGTACTTC. As protein: CSASVTEGREQYF.

This clone came up once. The CDR3 DNA reads TGTGCCAGCAGTTACCTCGGTAACTATGGCTACACCTTC. As protein: CASSYLGNYGYTF. This chain joins TRBV6-5 and TRBJ1-2; D remains ambiguous. The CDR3 is made up of 13 amino acids. Trimming pared 2 bases from V and 1 base from J, leaving 5 bases between. The germline V gene encodes CDR1 MNHEY and CDR2 SVGAGI.

The gene calls are TRBV7-8 and TRBJ1-1, with 8 bases that match TRBD1. Per the germline V gene, CDR1 is SGHVS and CDR2 is FQNEAQ. The CDR3 is 14 residues long. The V and J ends lost 2 bases and 4 bases, in that order; junction bases with no gene match: 3. Here the CDR3 reads CASSLTRGRTEAFF. The DNA of the CDR3 is TGTGCCAGCAGCTTAACCAGGGGGCGCACTGAAGCTTTCTTT. The variable domain in full, with the rest retrieved from reference TRBV7-8 and TRBJ1-1, is GAGVSQSPRYKVAKRGQDVALRCDPISGHVSLFWYQQALGQGPEFLTYFQNEAQLDKSGLPSDRFFAERPEGSVSTLKIQRTQQEDSAVYLCASSLTRGRTEAFFGQGTRLTVV.

This clone was counted a single time. This chain connects TRBV29-1 to TRBJ2-7, with D tentatively TRBD2 (6 bases). Trimming cost V 3 bases and J 0 bases, with 9 bases left between them. The V gene's germline CDR1 is SQVTM and CDR2 ANQGSEA. The CDR3 has 13 amino acids. This CDR3 reads CSVEGGVSYEQYF. The CDR3, as DNA: TGCAGCGTTGAGGGCGGGGTCTCCTACGAGCAGTACTTC.

This clone was seen a single time. The chain links TRBV28 to TRBJ2-2, with 9 bases identical to TRBD1. V trimming: 6 bases; J trimming: 6 bases; junction bases outside the gene matches: 11. Germline V gives CDR1 MDHEN, CDR2 SYDVKM. This CDR3 region has 16 residues. CDR3 sequence (DNA): TGTGCCAGCAGGCCCGGGACAGGGAATATTGCCGGGGAGCTGTTTTTT. It translates to CASRPGTGNIAGELFF.

This chain links TRBV5-1 with TRBJ2-5, with 9 bases matching TRBD2. The CDR3 has 17 amino acids. Losses at the gene ends were 1 base for V and 5 bases for J; bases not matched to a gene: 12. The V gene's germline CDR1 is SGHRS and CDR2 YFSETQ. CDR3 region: CASSLNGGGARGETQYF. The CDR3 bases are TGCGCCAGCAGCTTGAATGGCGGGGGGGCGCGGGGTGAGACCCAGTACTTC.

The V call is TRBV7-6, the J call TRBJ2-3; a possible D gene is TRBD1 (6 bases). In germline, CDR1 is SGHVS, CDR2 FNYEAQ. The V gene lost 1 base and the J gene lost 6 bases, with 8 bases spanning the gap. This CDR3 region has 13 residues. The CDR3 nucleotides read TGTGCCAGCAGCTTAGGTCAGGGGGATACGCAGTATTTT. Translation: CASSLGQGDTQYF.

The chain uses TRBV6-2 or TRBV6-3 and TRBJ2-7; TRBD2 aligns across 8 bases. Per germline, CDR1 MNHEY and CDR2 SVGEGT. Trimming cost V 5 bases and J 3 bases; bases outside gene matches: 9. CDR3 length: 15 residues. The CDR3 nucleotides read TGTGCCAGCAGTCCCGGGGGAGCGGGGGTCTACGAGCAGTACTTC. Translating gives CASSPGGAGVYEQYF.

The rearrangement uses TRBV12-5 and TRBJ1-1, with 7 bases that match TRBD1. This CDR3 region has 13 residues. V shed 5 bases and J 4 bases; nucleotides not matched to a gene: 4. The germline V gene encodes CDR1 LGHNT and CDR2 FRNRAP. CDR3: CASGPGGSTEAFF. CDR3 DNA: TGTGCTAGTGGTCCAGGGGGGAGCACTGAAGCTTTCTTT.

This chain uses TRBV6-5 with TRBJ1-1; maybe TRBD1 (5 bases). V dropped 8 bases and J dropped 1 base, with 17 bases sitting between them. This CDR3 has 15 residues. Germline values: CDR1 MNHEY, CDR2 SVGAGI. The CDR3 loop is CASGPTVLGNTEAFF. CDR3 DNA: TGTGCCAGCGGCCCGACAGTTTTGGGGAACACTGAAGCTTTCTTT.

The chain couples TRBV5-1 to TRBJ1-1, with D perhaps TRBD1 (6 bases). CDR3 length equals 14 residues. The V gene lost 5 bases and the J gene lost 5 bases, with 16 bases spanning the gap. Germline lookup yields CDR1 SGHRS and CDR2 YFSETQ. The DNA of the CDR3 is TGCGCCAGCAGTATGGGGGGGGCGTGGACTGAAGCTTTCTTT. Translated: CASSMGGAWTEAFF.

The CDR3 loop reads CASSQDAGQGGFGYTF. Written as DNA, the CDR3 is TGCGCCAGCAGCCAAGATGCGGGACAGGGGGGTTTTGGCTACACCTTC. The chain employs TRBV4-3 and TRBJ1-2, with 11 bases identical to TRBD1. The CDR3 has 16 residues. Germline V gives CDR1 LGHNA, CDR2 YSLEER. The J segment lost 7 bases and the V segment lost 0 bases, leaving 7 bases of the junction unmatched.

This clone was detected a few times. The chain joins TRBV5-4 to TRBJ2-5, with 11 bases aligning to TRBD2. CDR1 is SGHNT and CDR2 is YYREEE in the germline V gene (reference sequence). There are 18 residues in the CDR3. V was pared by 5 bases and J by 0 bases, with 12 bases of the junction left unmatched. The CDR3 sequence: CASSFRLAGIIYQETQYF. The CDR3 coding sequence is TGTGCCAGCAGTTTCAGACTAGCGGGGATAATTTACCAAGAGACCCAGTACTTC.

This chain connects TRBV15 to TRBJ1-5, with TRBD1 matching 7 bases. V dropped 0 bases and J dropped 8; count of bases not matched to a gene: 10. Germline CDR1 and CDR2: LNHNV and YYDKDF (reference sequence). There are 16 residues in the CDR3. CDR3 residues: CATSRDYERGREPQHF. CDR3 DNA: TGTGCCACCAGCAGAGATTACGAAAGGGGGCGGGAGCCCCAGCATTTT.

This sequence joins TRBV18 and TRBJ2-3; 9 bases fit TRBD1. With V trimmed by 5 bases and J by 0 bases, 6 bases remained unmatched. The length of the CDR3 is 16 residues. CDR1 is KGHSH and CDR2 is LQKENI in the germline V gene. The CDR3 DNA is TGTGCCAGCTCAGGACAGGGGAGGCTTAGCACAGATACGCAGTATTTT. Amino acids: CASSGQGRLSTDTQYF.

The chain is built from TRBV5-5 and TRBJ2-1, with TRBD1 matching 11 bases. Germline CDR1 SGHKS, CDR2 YYEKEE (reference sequence). Unmatched junction bases numbered 3, after V lost 5 bases and J lost 2 bases. The CDR3 spans 15 residues. This CDR3 is CASRQGQGAYNEQFF. CDR3 in DNA: TGTGCCAGCAGGCAGGGACAGGGGGCCTACAATGAGCAGTTCTTC.

The chain employs TRBV6-5 and TRBJ1-1; TRBD1 matches 7 bases. This CDR3 is 13 amino acids long. J lost 3 bases, V lost 7 bases, and 5 bases had no gene match. Germline lookup yields CDR1 MNHEY and CDR2 SVGAGI. The CDR3 here is CASKQGVDTEAFF. The CDR3 DNA is TGTGCCAGCAAGCAGGGGGTAGACACTGAAGCTTTCTTT.

The chain recombines TRBV6-5 with TRBJ2-7; TRBD1 might be the D (6 bases). Germline V gene lookup returns CDR1 MNHEY and CDR2 SVGAGI. V lost 6 bases to trimming and J lost 3 bases, with 12 bases between them. This CDR3 comprises 13 residues. The CDR3 loop is CASSQGQDYEQYF. The CDR3 DNA sequence: TGTGCCAGCAGCCAGGGACAAGACTACGAGCAGTACTTC.

The chain couples TRBV9 to TRBJ2-5, with 8 nucleotides matching TRBD2. The CDR3 is 15 residues long. The junction had 8 bases not matched to a gene; V was cut back by 0 bases and J by 7 bases. Per the germline V gene, CDR1 is SGDLS and CDR2 is YYNGEE. The DNA of the CDR3 is TGTGCCAGCAGCGTAGATCAGCGGGGGCTAGGGACCCAGTACTTC. It is translated as CASSVDQRGLGTQYF.

The genes are TRBV9 and TRBJ1-1, with 8 bases fitting TRBD1. The trim removed 0 bases at V and 10 bases at J, leaving 5 bases unmatched. Looked up from germline, CDR1 is SGDLS and CDR2 is YYNGEE. The CDR3 runs 13 residues. This CDR3 reads CASSVEQGEVAFF. CDR3 in DNA: TGTGCCAGCAGCGTAGAACAGGGGGAAGTAGCTTTCTTT.

The V and J genes are TRBV5-8 and TRBJ2-7, with TRBD1 matching 10 bases. Germline V gene data show CDR1 as SGHTS and CDR2 as YDEGEE. With V trimmed by 4 bases and J by 3 bases, 1 base remained unmatched. The CDR3 is 13 residues long. The CDR3 DNA reads as TGTGCCAGCAGCGGGACAGGGGTCTACGAGCAGTACTTC. Translated, it gives CASSGTGVYEQYF.

The gene calls are TRBV9 and TRBJ2-1; TRBD1 matches 8 bases. Germline V gives CDR1 SGDLS, CDR2 YYNGEE. CDR3 length: 14 amino acids. The V and J ends lost 4 bases and 3 bases, in that order; junction bases with no gene match: 3. This chain's CDR3 is CASSPTGDYNEQFF. The CDR3 DNA follows: TGTGCCAGCAGCCCGACAGGGGACTACAATGAGCAGTTCTTC.

The rearrangement uses TRBV6-5 and TRBJ1-2, with TRBD1 matching 8 bases. This CDR3 spans 14 amino acids. V was clipped by 8 bases and J by 4 bases; unmatched bases: 9. Looked up from germline, CDR1 is MNHEY and CDR2 is SVGAGI. DNA of the CDR3: TGTGCCAGCCTAGAAACAGGGGGTGGCTATGGCTACACCTTC. Encoded protein: CASLETGGGYGYTF.

This clone was recorded only once. V is TRBV7-9 and J is TRBJ1-2; TRBD1 agrees at 7 bases. The CDR3 has 14 residues. V shed 4 bases and J 4 bases; nucleotides not matched to a gene: 6. Germline loops: CDR1 SEHNR, CDR2 FQNEAQ (reference sequence). The chain's CDR3 is CASSSYRGSYGYTF. CDR3 DNA sequence: TGTGCCAGCAGCTCATACAGGGGTAGCTATGGCTACACCTTC.

This chain's CDR3 is CASRVSGNQPQHF. CDR3 bases: TGTGCCAGCAGGGTTTCGGGCAATCAGCCCCAGCATTTT. J is TRBJ1-5 and V is TRBV6-5; no clear D gene. V was trimmed by 6 bases and J by 2 bases, leaving 8 bases between them. The CDR3 has 13 residues. Germline lookup yields CDR1 MNHEY and CDR2 SVGAGI.

The V gene is TRBV9, the J gene TRBJ2-2; the D gene is possibly TRBD2 (5 bases). Deletions cut 4 bases from V and 13 bases from J, with 20 bases between. CDR1 is SGDLS and CDR2 is YYNGEE in the germline V gene. CDR3 length: 14 residues. The DNA for the CDR3 is TGTGCCAGCAGCACGACCCCTCTAGCCCCGGTGCTGTTTTTT. Encoded protein: CASSTTPLAPVLFF.

The chain couples TRBV4-3 to TRBJ2-4; 11 bases are shared with TRBD1. From germline, CDR1 is LGHNA and CDR2 YSLEER. V gave up 4 bases and J gave up 6 bases; unmatched junction bases: 8. CDR3 length: 16 amino acids. CDR3 bases: TGCGCCAGCAGCCGAAACCCCGGACAGGGGGCAAACATTCAGTACTTC. The encoded protein is CASSRNPGQGANIQYF.